The present T cell receptor (beta chain) was sequenced within a study of T cells in tumors after PD-1 blockade. The wider study: Prior checkpoint blockade, systemic immunosuppressant use, or anti-cancer therapy within 4 weeks excluded patients. Regarding the study as a whole: Blood contained about 45% of the tumor's TCR clonotypes.

The protocol was immunoSEQ multiplex PCR, while the TCRdb copy is restricted to in-frame clones and leaves out a portion. This sample has about 20,000 clones, with 81% found just once. Germline-derived CDR1 and CDR2 are SGHNT and YYREEE (reference sequence). The ends lost 4 bases at V and 4 bases at J; junction bases unmatched: 7. CDR3 size: 14 residues. As for this clone: Its antigen remains unknown.

The clonotype comes from a human donor with advanced basal cell or squamous cell carcinoma (not recorded which). Sequenced here: PBMCs, sampled after anti-PD-1 therapy. The V gene is TRBV5-4, the J gene TRBJ1-2, with 7 positions matching TRBD1. CDR3 sequence: CASSRTGEIYGYTF. The CDR3 coding sequence is TGTGCCAGCAGCCGTACAGGGGAGATCTATGGCTACACCTTC.